This T cell receptor (beta chain) was retrieved from a study of cytomegalovirus exposure and HLA in healthy donors. Study results and limitations: It was likely that a cluster of highly shared sequence variants was a sequencing artifact.

Comments on this clone: Its target is not known.

The primer mix had 60 Vbeta and 13 Jbeta primers. TCRdb's copy holds only in-frame clones and misses some; the assay was immunoSEQ multiplex PCR. The sample includes 150,000 to 200,000 clones, around 82% of them seen just once. There are 13 residues in the CDR3. Trimming removed 2 bases from V and 7 bases from J, with 11 bases in between. Germline V gene lookup returns CDR1 GTSNPN and CDR2 SVGIG (reference sequence). Sequencing input: PBMCs. This TCR was sampled from a boy younger than 18 in good health and CMV-seronegative. The V and J genes are TRBV30 and TRBJ1-4; D is unresolved. This CDR3 reads CAWSSKGVEKLFF. Here the CDR3 DNA reads TGTGCCTGGAGTAGTAAGGGAGTTGAAAAACTGTTTTTT.